The present T cell receptor beta chain was sequenced within a study of blood T cells in healthy people across ages. Overall study context: Researchers report that template switching captured about one barcoded beta molecule per two T cells.

A second PCR, run for about 6 to 11 cycles, used a sample-barcoded 5' primer plus a J-beta primer mix. Every cDNA was tagged by a template-switch adaptor with 12 random nucleotides. TCRdb independently ran MiXCR on the 5' RACE reads; one entry per CDR3 protein. Of roughly 930,000 distinct CDR3 sequences listed, around 48% are singletons. Points on this clonotype: Its cognate antigen is unknown.

CDR3 length: 13 amino acids. The V gene lost 2 bases and the J gene lost 6 bases, with 7 bases spanning the gap. Germline V gene sequence: CDR1 MNHEY, CDR2 SVGEGT. Study-wide findings and caveats: Age showed a roughly linear inverse relationship with TCR beta diversity per million T cells.

Researchers isolated at least 6 million PBMCs per sample. This chain connects TRBV6-2 or TRBV6-3 to TRBJ2-2, with unresolved D. Source material: blood. This sequence was found in a man aged 25-45 years in good health. CDR3 protein: CASSYRGSGELFF. CDR3 DNA sequence: TGTGCCAGCAGTTACCGCGGATCCGGGGAGCTGTTTTTT.